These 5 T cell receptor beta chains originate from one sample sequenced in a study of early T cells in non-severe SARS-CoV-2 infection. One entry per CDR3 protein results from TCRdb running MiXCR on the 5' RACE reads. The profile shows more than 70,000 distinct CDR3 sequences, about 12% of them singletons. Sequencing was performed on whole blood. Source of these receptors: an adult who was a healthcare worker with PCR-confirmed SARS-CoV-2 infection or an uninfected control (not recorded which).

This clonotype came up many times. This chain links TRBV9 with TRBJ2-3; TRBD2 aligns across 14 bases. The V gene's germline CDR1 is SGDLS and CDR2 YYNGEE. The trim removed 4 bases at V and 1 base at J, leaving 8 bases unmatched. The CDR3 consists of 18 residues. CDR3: CASSPSGTSGGRTDTQYF. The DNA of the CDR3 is TGTGCCAGCAGCCCTAGCGGGACTAGCGGGGGACGCACAGATACGCAGTATTTT.

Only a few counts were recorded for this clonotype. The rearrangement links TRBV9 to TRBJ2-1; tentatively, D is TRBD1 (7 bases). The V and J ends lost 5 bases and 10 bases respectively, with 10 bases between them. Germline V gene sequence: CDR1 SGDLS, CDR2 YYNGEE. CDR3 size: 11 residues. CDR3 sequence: CASRAGGEQFF. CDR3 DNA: TGTGCCAGCAGGGCAGGGGGGGAGCAGTTCTTC.

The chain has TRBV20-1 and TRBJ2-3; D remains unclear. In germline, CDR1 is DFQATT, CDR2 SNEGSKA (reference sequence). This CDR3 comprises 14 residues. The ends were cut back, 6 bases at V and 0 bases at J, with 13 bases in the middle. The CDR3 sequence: CSAEVRSSTDTQYF. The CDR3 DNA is TGCAGTGCAGAAGTGCGATCGAGCACAGATACGCAGTATTTT.

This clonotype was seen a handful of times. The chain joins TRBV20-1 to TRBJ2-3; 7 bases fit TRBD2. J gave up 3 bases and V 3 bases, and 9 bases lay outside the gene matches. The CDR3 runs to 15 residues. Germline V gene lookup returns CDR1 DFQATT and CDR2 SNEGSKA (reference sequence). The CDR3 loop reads CSASMGEGRTDTQYF. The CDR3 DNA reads TGCAGTGCTAGTATGGGGGAGGGAAGAACAGATACGCAGTATTTT.

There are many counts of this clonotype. The CDR3 nucleotides are TGTGCCAGCAGCCAAGACGAGCGCAGGCTGATCGGCTACACCTTC. Residues: CASSQDERRLIGYTF. This chain links TRBV3-1 with TRBJ1-2, with D uncertain. V was pared by 0 bases and J by 8 bases, with 16 bases between. CDR3 length: 15 residues. CDR1 and CDR2 from the germline V gene are LGHDT and YNNKEL (reference sequence).